This T cell receptor (beta chain) was recorded in a study of cytomegalovirus exposure and HLA in healthy donors. Overall study: When 350 to 500 donors were genotyped, about 81% of them were found to fall in the Caucasian-associated ancestry cluster. Study outcomes and limitations: A later analysis, which compared TCR beta chains of equal frequency, found the HLA-associated ones more clonally expanded. In a later analysis, at a false discovery rate of 0.05, 16,951 TCR beta sequences matched HLA alleles. The investigators catalogued 164 TCR beta chains as cytomegalovirus-associated.

The PCR made use of 60 Vbeta and 13 Jbeta primers. Some clones are missing from TCRdb's copy, which holds only in-frame ones; the method was immunoSEQ multiplex PCR. Seen here are about 160,000 clones, 65% to 85% observed once, and the top ten hold about 2.4%. Germline V gene data show CDR1 as SNHLY and CDR2 as FYNNEI. The CDR3 spans 15 residues. V was pared by 11 bases and J by 2 bases, with 9 bases of the junction left unmatched. Regarding this clone: Its antigen remains unknown.

The receptor comes from a male donor in good health and CMV-seronegative. The chain employs TRBV2 and TRBJ2-6, with 7 positions matching TRBD2. Sequencing was done on a sample of PBMCs. The CDR3 sequence: CASGLESAGANVLTF. CDR3 nucleotides: TGTGCCTCAGGACTAGAGTCCGCTGGGGCCAACGTCCTGACTTTC.